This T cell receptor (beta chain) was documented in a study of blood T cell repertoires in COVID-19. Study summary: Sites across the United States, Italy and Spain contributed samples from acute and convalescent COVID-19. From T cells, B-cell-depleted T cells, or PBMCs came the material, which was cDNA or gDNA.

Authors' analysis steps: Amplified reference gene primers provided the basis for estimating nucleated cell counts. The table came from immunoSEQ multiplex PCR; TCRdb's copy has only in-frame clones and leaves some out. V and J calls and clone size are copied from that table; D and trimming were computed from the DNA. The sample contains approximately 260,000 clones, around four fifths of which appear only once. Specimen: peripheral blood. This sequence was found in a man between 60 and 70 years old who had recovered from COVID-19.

The CDR3 DNA is TGTGCCAGCAGCTCCCAAGCGGGAGTCCGGTACGAGCAGTACTTC. Residues: CASSSQAGVRYEQYF. The chain uses TRBV7-6 and TRBJ2-7; TRBD2 matches at 8 bases. The germline V gene has CDR1 SGHVS and CDR2 FNYEAQ. V trimming: 4 bases; J trimming: 4 bases; junction bases outside the gene matches: 9. This CDR3 is 15 amino acids long.